A single sample gave rise to the 11 T cell receptor beta chains below, sequenced in a study of shared clonotypes between healthy human individuals. Libraries were prepared by immunoSEQ multiplex PCR; TCRdb keeps only in-frame clonotypes and omits some of them. The sample carries 450,000 or so clones, approximately 77% recorded once. The sample consisted of PBMCs. These receptors came from a woman in her forties in good health. Some clones in this sample may be carry-over from other donors' samples.

This clone was observed a single time. The chain uses TRBV25-1 and TRBJ2-3; possible D gene TRBD1, 6 bases. The CDR3 spans 15 residues. Germline CDR1 MGHDK, CDR2 SYGVNS. V lost 3 bases, J lost 1 base, and 11 bases lay in between. CDR3 residues: CASSDGAGGTDTQYF. The CDR3 coding sequence is TGTGCCAGCAGTGATGGGGCAGGGGGCACAGATACGCAGTATTTT. The whole variable domain, filled in from reference TRBV25-1 and TRBJ2-3, reads EADIYQTPRYLVIGTGKKITLECSQTMGHDKMYWYQQDPGMELHLIHYSYGVNSTEKGDLSSESTVSRIRTEHFPLTLESARPSHTSQYLCASSDGAGGTDTQYFGPGTRLTVL.

CDR3 nucleotides: TGTGCCAGCAGCTCCATCAGCGGGAGGCCTTCCTACGAGCAGTACTTC. Translation: CASSSISGRPSYEQYF. This chain uses TRBV7-9 with TRBJ2-7; TRBD2 agrees at 9 bases. The V segment lost 4 bases and the J segment 1 base; nucleotides outside the gene matches: 8. Germline V gives CDR1 SEHNR, CDR2 FQNEAQ (reference sequence). CDR3 length equals 16 residues.

With regard to this clone: This same CDR3 is encoded by further DNA sequences in the sample. This sequence joins TRBV4-3 and TRBJ2-3; 12 bases align to TRBD2. The CDR3 length is 16 residues. Germline lookup yields CDR1 LGHNA and CDR2 YSLEER. Trimming at V came to 4 bases and at J to 0 bases, leaving 2 bases not matched to a gene. CDR3 bases: TGCGCCAGCAGCCCCCTAGCGGGAGGGAGCACAGATACGCAGTATTTT. Translation: CASSPLAGGSTDTQYF.

This clone was recorded many times. This chain joins TRBV5-6 and TRBJ1-2, with D unresolved. In germline, CDR1 is SGHDT, CDR2 YYEEEE. Trimming stripped 0 bases from V and 4 bases from J, with 10 bases between. The CDR3 contains 14 residues. Here the CDR3 DNA reads TGTGCCAGCAGCTTGGCCATGGACGGCTATGGCTACACCTTC. Residues: CASSLAMDGYGYTF.

This sequence joins TRBV5-8 and TRBJ1-1; the D is unclear. This CDR3 has 13 amino acids. Germline values: CDR1 SGHTS, CDR2 YDEGEE. V was cut by 2 bases and J by 1 base, with 6 bases left in between. CDR3 region: CASSFFQNTEAFF. The CDR3, as DNA: TGTGCCAGCAGCTTTTTCCAGAACACTGAAGCTTTCTTT.

With regard to this clone: A far more abundant clone sits one base away, making this likely a read error. The same CDR3 arises from other DNA sequences in this sample as well. The chain employs TRBV29-1 and TRBJ2-3; 9 bases line up with TRBD2. The CDR3 is 15 residues long. Per the germline V gene, CDR1 is SQVTM and CDR2 is ANQGSEA. Germline trimming cut 4 bases from V and 3 bases from J; bases unmatched to any gene: 8. CDR3 sequence: CSVGLAGEITDTQYF. DNA for the CDR3: TGCAGCGTTGGCTTAGCGGGAGAGATAACAGATACGCAGTATTTT.

V usage is TRBV7-8 and J usage is TRBJ1-1; perhaps TRBD1 as D (6 bases). Trimming removed 1 base at V and 4 bases at J, with 10 bases between. The germline CDR1 and CDR2 sequences are SGHVS and FQNEAQ. CDR3 size: 14 residues. The CDR3 is CASSLGGLGTEAFF. DNA of the CDR3: TGTGCCAGCAGCTTAGGGGGGCTGGGCACTGAAGCTTTCTTT.

The rearrangement links TRBV29-1 to TRBJ1-2; D might be TRBD1 (5 bases). CDR3 length equals 14 residues. Germline CDR1 is SQVTM and CDR2 is ANQGSEA. The ends were cut back, 6 bases at V and 0 bases at J, with 14 bases in the middle. CDR3 residues: CSVPRGESNYGYTF. The CDR3 bases are TGCAGCGTGCCAAGAGGGGAATCTAACTATGGCTACACCTTC.

Regarding this clone: A much larger clone lies one base from this, so it may be a read error. The genes are TRBV7-8 and TRBJ1-2, with 7 positions matching TRBD1. Germline assignment: CDR1 SGHVS and CDR2 FQNEAQ. This CDR3 is built from 15 residues. The DNA of the CDR3 is TGTGTCAGCAGCCAGACAGGGAGGGCTAACTATGGCTACACCTTC. It is translated as CVSSQTGRANYGYTF.

There are a few counts of this clone. The V gene is TRBV9, the J gene TRBJ2-1, with D possibly TRBD1 on 6 matching bases. Looked up from germline, CDR1 is SGDLS and CDR2 is YYNGEE. The V gene lost 0 bases and the J gene lost 0 bases, with 7 bases spanning the gap. CDR3 length equals 15 residues. The CDR3 protein is CASSVEGHSYNEQFF. CDR3 DNA sequence: TGTGCCAGCAGCGTAGAGGGACACTCCTACAATGAGCAGTTCTTC.

The rearrangement joins TRBV6-1 to TRBJ2-5, with a weak D call TRBD2 (6 bases). The V gene's germline CDR1 is MNHNS and CDR2 SASEGT. The CDR3 covers 15 residues. The V gene lost 2 bases and the J gene lost 4 bases, with 14 bases spanning the gap. The CDR3 sequence: CASSERVSGPETQYF. The DNA of the CDR3 is TGTGCCAGCAGTGAAAGGGTTAGCGGCCCAGAGACCCAGTACTTC.